This T cell receptor beta chain was observed in a study of cytomegalovirus exposure and HLA in healthy donors. Overall study findings and caveats: Previous analysis showed most TCR beta V segments were productive about 87% or about 30% of the time. Among TCR sequences, most were rare, though some public TCRs appeared in many donors.

This clone was detected only a few times. Its antigen is still unknown. Primers for the PCR totalled 60 Vbeta and 13 Jbeta. Libraries were prepared by immunoSEQ multiplex PCR; TCRdb keeps only in-frame clonotypes and omits some of them. Found here are roughly 150,000 clones, around 74% of them singletons; the top ten hold approximately 2.4%. V was pared by 3 bases and J by 3 bases, with 6 bases of the junction left unmatched. Per germline, CDR1 MGHDK and CDR2 SYGVNS. The CDR3 is 15 amino acids. The chain uses TRBV25-1 and TRBJ1-1, with TRBD1 matching 8 bases. Sequencing used PBMCs. The sequence was collected from a female donor in good health and CMV-seronegative. As DNA, the CDR3 is TGTGCCAGCAGTGAGTCGACAGGGGCCCACACTGAAGCTTTCTTT. It translates to CASSESTGAHTEAFF.